This paragraph covers one TCR beta chain sequence. The antigen is unknown. CDR1 and CDR2 from the germline V gene are SGHTA and FQGTGA. The CDR3 spans 15 residues. V lost 2 bases, J lost 0 bases, and 8 bases lay in between. This record comes from a study of T cell responses to AZD1222 COVID-19 vaccine. Some clones are missing from TCRdb's copy, which holds only in-frame ones; the method was immunoSEQ multiplex PCR. The sample consists of more than 95,000 clones, approximately 90% of them appearing once. Overall study findings and caveats: Donors, mostly white British, included more females; clonal diversity was possibly underestimated.

The chain carries TRBV7-3 and TRBJ2-1; no firm D call. Sample: peripheral blood, taken on day 0 of AZD1222 vaccination. This sequence originates from an adult in good health. DNA of the CDR3: TGTGCCAGCAGCTTACTCAGTAGCTCCTACAATGAGCAGTTCTTC. Translation gives CASSLLSSSYNEQFF.